Included here is one T cell receptor beta chain sequence, with context. The data stem from a study of patients and donors after allogeneic stem cell transplantation. TCRdb reprocessed the RT-PCR reads with MiXCR, giving one entry per CDR3 protein. Here the sample spans some 960,000 distinct CDR3 sequences, more than 15% being singletons. The CDR3 consists of 18 residues. CDR1 and CDR2 (germline): SGHDN, FVKESK. Germline trimming cut 4 bases from V and 5 bases from J; bases unmatched to any gene: 18. The specimen sequenced was blood, either unsorted or a sorted T cell fraction (not recorded which). The genes are TRBV14 and TRBJ1-1, with 8 positions matching TRBD1. This TCR came from a human donor who was either an allogeneic HSCT recipient or a stem cell or donor lymphocyte infusion donor (not recorded which). It is not recorded whose cells these are; they may come from a transplant donor. The CDR3 DNA follows: TGTGCCAGCAGCCTAGTTTCAGGGGGCGGAATGATTGGAACTGAAGCTTTCTTT. Translating it yields CASSLVSGGGMIGTEAFF.